The sequence of this T cell receptor (beta chain) was determined in a study of PD-1 blockade in classical Hodgkin lymphoma. TCRdb keeps only in-frame clones here, not all; method: immunoSEQ multiplex PCR. Among roughly 21,000 clones listed, 70% to 80% were seen once. The sample's time point: cycle 4 day 1 (C4D1), after 5 to 7 weeks of nivolumab. Every patient was affected by relapse after autologous stem cell transplantation, while exposure to brentuximab vedotin was not uniform. The CDR3 covers 15 residues. Trimming removed 5 bases from V and 0 bases from J; junction bases left unmatched: 3. Germline loops: CDR1 SNHLY, CDR2 FYNNEI.

The input for sequencing was peripheral blood mononuclear cells (PBMCs), taken before the fourth cycle of nivolumab. The sequence was obtained from a human donor with classical Hodgkin lymphoma. The chain carries TRBV2 and TRBJ1-5; TRBD1 matches at 8 bases. The CDR3 coding sequence is TGTGCCAGCAGTATACAGGGGGTTAGCAATCAGCCCCAGCATTTT. Amino acid sequence: CASSIQGVSNQPQHF.